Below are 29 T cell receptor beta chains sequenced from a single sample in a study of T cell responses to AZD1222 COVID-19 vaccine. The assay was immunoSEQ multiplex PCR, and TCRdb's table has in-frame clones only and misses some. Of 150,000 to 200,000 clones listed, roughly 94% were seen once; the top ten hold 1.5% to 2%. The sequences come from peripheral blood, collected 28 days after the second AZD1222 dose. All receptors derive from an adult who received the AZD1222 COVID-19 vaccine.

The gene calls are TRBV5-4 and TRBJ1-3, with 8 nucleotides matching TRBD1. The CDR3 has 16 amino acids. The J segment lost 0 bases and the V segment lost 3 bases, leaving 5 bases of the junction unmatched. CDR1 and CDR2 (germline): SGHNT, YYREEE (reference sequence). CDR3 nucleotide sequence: TGTGCCAGCAGCTCGGGACAGGTCCGCTCTGGAAACACCATATATTTT. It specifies CASSSGQVRSGNTIYF. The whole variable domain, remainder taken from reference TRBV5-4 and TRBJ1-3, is ETGVTQSPTHLIKTRGQQVTLRCSSQSGHNTVSWYQQALGQGPQFIFQYYREEENGRGNFPPRFSGLQFPNYSSELNVNALELDDSALYLCASSSGQVRSGNTIYFGEGSWLTVV.

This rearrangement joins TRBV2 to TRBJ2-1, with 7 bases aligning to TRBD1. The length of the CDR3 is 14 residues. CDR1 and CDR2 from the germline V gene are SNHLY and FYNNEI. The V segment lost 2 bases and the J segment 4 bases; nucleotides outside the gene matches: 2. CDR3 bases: TGTGCCAGCAGTGAATGGGACAGATACAATGAGCAGTTCTTC. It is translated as CASSEWDRYNEQFF.

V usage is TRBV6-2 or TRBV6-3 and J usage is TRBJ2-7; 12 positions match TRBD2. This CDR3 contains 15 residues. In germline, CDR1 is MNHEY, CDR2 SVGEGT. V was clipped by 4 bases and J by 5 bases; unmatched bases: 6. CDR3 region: CASSWTTSGGNEQYF. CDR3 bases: TGTGCCAGCAGTTGGACGACTAGCGGGGGCAACGAGCAGTACTTC.

As DNA, the CDR3 is TGTGCCAGCAGTCCCCCTCCTAGGATACCCTACGAGCAGTACTTC. Protein product: CASSPPPRIPYEQYF. J is TRBJ2-7 and V is TRBV28; D not resolved. Germline values: CDR1 MDHEN, CDR2 SYDVKM. The CDR3 extends over 15 amino acids. V was shortened by 5 bases and J by 2 bases, with 16 bases between the two germline ends.

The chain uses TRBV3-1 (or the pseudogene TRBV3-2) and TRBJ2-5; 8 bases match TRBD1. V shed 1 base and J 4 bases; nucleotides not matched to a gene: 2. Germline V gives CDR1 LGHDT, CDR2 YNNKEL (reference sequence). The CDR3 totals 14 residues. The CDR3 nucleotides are TGTGCCAGCAGCCAAGGCGACAGGGGAGAGACCCAGTACTTC. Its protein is CASSQGDRGETQYF.

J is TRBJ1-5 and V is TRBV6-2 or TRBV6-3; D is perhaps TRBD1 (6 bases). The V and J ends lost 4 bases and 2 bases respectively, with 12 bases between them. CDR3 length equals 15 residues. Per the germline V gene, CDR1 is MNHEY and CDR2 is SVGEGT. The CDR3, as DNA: TGTGCCAGCAGTTCCCCAGGGGCGGGCAATCAGCCCCAGCATTTT. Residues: CASSSPGAGNQPQHF.

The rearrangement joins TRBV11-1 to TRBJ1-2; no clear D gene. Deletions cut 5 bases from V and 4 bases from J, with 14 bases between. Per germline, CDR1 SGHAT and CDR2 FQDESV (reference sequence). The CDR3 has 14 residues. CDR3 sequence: CASSPRGGIYGYTF. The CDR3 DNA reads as TGTGCCAGCAGCCCTCGAGGAGGAATCTATGGCTACACCTTC.

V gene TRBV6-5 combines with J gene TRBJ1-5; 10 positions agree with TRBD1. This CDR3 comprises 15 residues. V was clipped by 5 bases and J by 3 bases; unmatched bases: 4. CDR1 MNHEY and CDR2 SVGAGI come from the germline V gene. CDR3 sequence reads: CASSPGTGVNQPQHF. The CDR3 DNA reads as TGTGCCAGCAGTCCCGGGACAGGGGTCAATCAGCCCCAGCATTTT.

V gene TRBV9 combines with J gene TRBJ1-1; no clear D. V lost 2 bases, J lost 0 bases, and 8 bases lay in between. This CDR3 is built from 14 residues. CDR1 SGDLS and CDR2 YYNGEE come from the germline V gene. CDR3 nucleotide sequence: TGTGCCAGCAGCGTCGGACCCATGAACACTGAAGCTTTCTTT. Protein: CASSVGPMNTEAFF.

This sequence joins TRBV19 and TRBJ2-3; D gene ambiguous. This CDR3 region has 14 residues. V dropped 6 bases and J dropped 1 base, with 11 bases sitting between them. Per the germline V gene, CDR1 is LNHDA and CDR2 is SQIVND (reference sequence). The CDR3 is CASRDPGGTDTQYF. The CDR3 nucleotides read TGTGCCAGTAGGGACCCTGGAGGCACAGATACGCAGTATTTT.

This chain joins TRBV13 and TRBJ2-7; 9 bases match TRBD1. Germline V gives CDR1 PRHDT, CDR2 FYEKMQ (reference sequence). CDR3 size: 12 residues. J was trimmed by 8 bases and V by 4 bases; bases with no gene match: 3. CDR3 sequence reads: CASSSGTGKQYF. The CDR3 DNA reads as TGTGCCAGCAGCTCGGGGACAGGGAAGCAGTACTTC.

Here the CDR3 DNA reads TGTGCCAGCAGCTTAAACACGGCAACTAATGAAAAACTGTTTTTT. Its translation is CASSLNTATNEKLFF. This chain joins TRBV7-2 and TRBJ1-4; D gene ambiguous. Trimming removed 2 bases at V and 0 bases at J, with 7 bases between. The germline V gene has CDR1 SGHTA and CDR2 FQGNSA. The CDR3 has 15 amino acids. Variable domain in full (rest from reference TRBV7-2 and TRBJ1-4): GAGVSQSPSNKVTEKGKDVELRCDPISGHTALYWYRQSLGQGLEFLIYFQGNSAPDKSGLPSDRFSAERTGGSVSTLTIQRTQQEDSAVYLCASSLNTATNEKLFFGSGTQLSVL.

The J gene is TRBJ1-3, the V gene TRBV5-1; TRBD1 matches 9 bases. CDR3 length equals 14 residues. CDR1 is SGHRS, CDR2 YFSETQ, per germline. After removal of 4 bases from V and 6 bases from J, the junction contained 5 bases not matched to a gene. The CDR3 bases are TGCGCCAGCAGCCGGACAGGGGCTGAAAACACCATATATTTT. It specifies CASSRTGAENTIYF.

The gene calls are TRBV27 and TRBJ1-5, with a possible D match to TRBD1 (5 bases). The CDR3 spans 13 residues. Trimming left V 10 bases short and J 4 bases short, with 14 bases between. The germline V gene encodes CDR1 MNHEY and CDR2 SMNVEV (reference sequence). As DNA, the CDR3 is TGTGCCACGAAATCGGGACGGAATCAGCCCCAGCATTTT. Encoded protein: CATKSGRNQPQHF.

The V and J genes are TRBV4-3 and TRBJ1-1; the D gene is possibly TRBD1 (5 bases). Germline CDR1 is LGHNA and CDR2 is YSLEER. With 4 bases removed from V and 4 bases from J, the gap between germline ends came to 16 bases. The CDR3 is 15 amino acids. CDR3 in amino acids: CASSPEGGGGTEAFF. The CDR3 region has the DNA TGCGCCAGCAGCCCCGAGGGTGGGGGGGGCACTGAAGCTTTCTTT.

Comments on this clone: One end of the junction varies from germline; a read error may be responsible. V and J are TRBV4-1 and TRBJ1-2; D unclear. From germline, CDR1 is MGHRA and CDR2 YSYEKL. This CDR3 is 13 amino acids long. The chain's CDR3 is CASSQVLVEHQHF. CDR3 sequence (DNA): TGCGCCAGCAGCCAAGTGTTAGTCGAACACCAGCATTTC.

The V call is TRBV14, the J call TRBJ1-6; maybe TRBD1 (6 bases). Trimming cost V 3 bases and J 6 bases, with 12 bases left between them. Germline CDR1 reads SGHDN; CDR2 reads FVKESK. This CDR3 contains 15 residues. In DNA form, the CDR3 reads TGTGCCAGCAGCCAGTGGACAGCTCCTAATTCACCCCTCCACTTT. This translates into CASSQWTAPNSPLHF.

CDR3 sequence (DNA): TGTGCCATCAGTTCCGGACAGGGCTACTACGAGCAGTACTTC. Translated: CAISSGQGYYEQYF. The rearrangement uses TRBV10-3 and TRBJ2-7, with 8 bases lining up with TRBD1. Trimming removed 5 bases from V and 3 bases from J; junction bases left unmatched: 6. CDR1 and CDR2 from the germline V gene are ENHRY and SYGVKD. This CDR3 comprises 14 residues.

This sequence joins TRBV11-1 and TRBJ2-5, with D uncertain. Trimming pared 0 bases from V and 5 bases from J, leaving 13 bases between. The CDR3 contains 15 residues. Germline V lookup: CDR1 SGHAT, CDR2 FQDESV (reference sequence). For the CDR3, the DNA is TGTGCCAGCAGCTTAGCGTGGGCGGTCGGGGAGACCCAGTACTTC. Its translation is CASSLAWAVGETQYF.

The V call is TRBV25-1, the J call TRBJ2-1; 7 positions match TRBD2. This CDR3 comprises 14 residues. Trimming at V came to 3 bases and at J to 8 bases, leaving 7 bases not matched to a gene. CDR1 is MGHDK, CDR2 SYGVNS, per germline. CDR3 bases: TGTGCCAGCAGTGACCCTGGGAGGGTTCATGAGCAGTTCTTC. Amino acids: CASSDPGRVHEQFF.

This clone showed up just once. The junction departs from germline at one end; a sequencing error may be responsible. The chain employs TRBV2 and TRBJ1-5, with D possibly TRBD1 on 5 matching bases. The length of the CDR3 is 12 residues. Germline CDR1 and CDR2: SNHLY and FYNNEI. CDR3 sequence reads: CASSDMGPEERF. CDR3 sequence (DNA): TGTGCCAGCAGTGACATGGGGCCGGAGGAGCGTTTT.

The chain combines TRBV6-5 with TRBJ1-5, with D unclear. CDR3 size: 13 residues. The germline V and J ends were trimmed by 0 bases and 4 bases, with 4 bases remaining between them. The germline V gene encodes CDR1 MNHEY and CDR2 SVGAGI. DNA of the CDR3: TGTGCCAGCAGTTACTCTTATAATCAGCCCCAGCATTTT. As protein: CASSYSYNQPQHF.

CDR3 in amino acids: CASLEQGVGTQYF. CDR3 coding DNA: TGTGCCAGCCTTGAGCAGGGGGTGGGGACCCAGTACTTC. The gene calls are TRBV5-6 and TRBJ2-5; 7 nucleotides match TRBD1. The CDR3 is 13 amino acids. Germline CDR1 SGHDT, CDR2 YYEEEE. V shed 7 bases, J shed 7 bases, and the junction held 10 bases outside the gene matches. The whole variable domain, filled in from reference TRBV5-6 and TRBJ2-5, reads DAGVTQSPTHLIKTRGQQVTLRCSPKSGHDTVSWYQQALGQGPQFIFQYYEEEERQRGNFPDRFSGHQFPNYSSELNVNALLLGDSALYLCASLEQGVGTQYFGPGTRLLVL.

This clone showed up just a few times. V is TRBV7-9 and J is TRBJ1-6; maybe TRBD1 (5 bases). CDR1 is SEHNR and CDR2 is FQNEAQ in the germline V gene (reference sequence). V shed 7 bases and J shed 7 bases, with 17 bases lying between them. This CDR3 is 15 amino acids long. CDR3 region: CASTQSGGRNSPLHF. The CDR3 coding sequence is TGTGCCAGCACCCAGAGCGGGGGGAGAAATTCACCCCTCCACTTT. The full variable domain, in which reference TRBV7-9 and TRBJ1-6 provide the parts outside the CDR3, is DTGVSQNPRHKITKRGQNVTFRCDPISEHNRLYWYRQTLGQGPEFLTYFQNEAQLEKSRLLSDRFSAERPKGSFSTLEIQRTEQGDSAMYLCASTQSGGRNSPLHFGNGTRLTVT.

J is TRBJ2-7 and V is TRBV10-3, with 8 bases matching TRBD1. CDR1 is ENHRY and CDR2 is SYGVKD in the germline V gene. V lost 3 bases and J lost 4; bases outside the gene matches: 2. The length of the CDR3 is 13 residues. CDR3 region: CAISDRGRYEQYF. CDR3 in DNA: TGTGCCATCAGTGACAGGGGGCGGTACGAGCAGTACTTC.

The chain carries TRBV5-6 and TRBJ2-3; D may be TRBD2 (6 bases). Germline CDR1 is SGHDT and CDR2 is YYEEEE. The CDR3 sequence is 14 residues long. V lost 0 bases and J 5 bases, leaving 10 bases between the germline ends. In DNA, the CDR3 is TGTGCCAGCAGCTTGGTAGTAGCGGAAGATACGCAGTATTTT. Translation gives CASSLVVAEDTQYF.

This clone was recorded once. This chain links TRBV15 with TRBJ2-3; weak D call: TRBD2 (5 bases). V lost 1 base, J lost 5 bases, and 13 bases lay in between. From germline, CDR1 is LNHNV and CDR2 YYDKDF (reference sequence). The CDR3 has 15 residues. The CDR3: CATSRGERSGDTQYF. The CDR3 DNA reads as TGTGCCACCAGCAGAGGCGAGCGGTCTGGAGATACGCAGTATTTT.

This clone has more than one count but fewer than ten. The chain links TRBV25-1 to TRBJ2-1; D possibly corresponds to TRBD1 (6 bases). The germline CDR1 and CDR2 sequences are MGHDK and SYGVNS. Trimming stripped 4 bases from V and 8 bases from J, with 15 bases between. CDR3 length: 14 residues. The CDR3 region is CASSALTGMHEQFF. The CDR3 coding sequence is TGTGCCAGCAGTGCGCTAACAGGGATGCATGAGCAGTTCTTC.

DNA for the CDR3: TGTGCCAGCAGAACGGGGGGATCGAACACCGGGGAGCTGTTTTTT. It encodes CASRTGGSNTGELFF. The rearrangement links TRBV7-9 to TRBJ2-2; 7 nucleotides line up with TRBD2. Looked up from germline, CDR1 is SEHNR and CDR2 is FQNEAQ (reference sequence). The V segment lost 6 bases and the J segment 0 bases; nucleotides outside the gene matches: 4. The CDR3 spans 15 residues.